This T cell receptor beta chain emerged from a study of cytomegalovirus exposure and HLA in healthy donors. Regarding the study as a whole: Most TCR sequences proved rare, with some public TCRs found in many donors. TCR beta sequences reportedly predicted the HLA-A and HLA-B alleles of most subjects accurately. Published work reported that the classifier diagnosed cytomegalovirus status with high specificity and sensitivity. A later analysis found common viral pathogens apparently linked to several of the most significant clusters.

This clone has only a few counts. Its antigen is currently unknown. The PCR was carried out with 60 Vbeta primers and 13 Jbeta primers. Assay used: immunoSEQ multiplex PCR; TCRdb lists only in-frame clones, some missing. Seen here are approximately 170,000 clones, 68% observed once, and the top ten hold less than 3.5%. Germline CDR1 reads SGHRS; CDR2 reads YFSETQ. V was pared by 6 bases and J by 6 bases, with 10 bases of the junction left unmatched. The CDR3 runs 17 residues. The sequence was collected from a woman between 35 and 50 years old in good health and CMV-seropositive. The V call is TRBV5-1, the J call TRBJ2-2; 14 nucleotides agree with TRBD2. Sequenced input: PBMCs. The CDR3 here is CASKTSGTSGSPGELFF. CDR3 nucleotide sequence: TGCGCCAGCAAAACCTCCGGGACTAGCGGGAGTCCCGGGGAGCTGTTTTTT.